The TCR beta chain described here comes from a study of cytomegalovirus exposure and HLA in healthy donors. Primers: 60 Vbeta forward and 13 Jbeta reverse. Source study methods: About 11 million of the 80 million or so unique TCR beta chains counted in a later analysis were shared. TCRdb keeps only in-frame clones here, not all; method: immunoSEQ multiplex PCR. V and J calls and clone size come straight from that table; D and trimming were deduced from the DNA. The repertoire holds roughly 55,000 clones, with about four fifths as singletons. Looked up from germline, CDR1 is SGHRS and CDR2 is YFSETQ. The length of the CDR3 is 14 residues. The V and J ends lost 0 bases and 3 bases respectively, with 10 bases between them.

This clonotype was obtained from a boy between 10 and 17 years old in good health and CMV-seropositive. V gene TRBV5-1 combines with J gene TRBJ2-7; D remains ambiguous. Sequencing was done on a sample of PBMCs. The CDR3, as DNA: TGCGCCAGCAGCTTGGGACACGTTCTCTACGAGCAGTACTTC. This encodes CASSLGHVLYEQYF.